This T cell receptor beta chain derives from a study of graft-versus-host responses after intestinal transplantation. Study summary: Transplants were multivisceral, liver-intestinal, or isolated intestinal. Induction with anti-thymocyte globulin, then tacrolimus and steroids for roughly three years, was given to all recipients.

Germline loops: CDR1 LNHDA, CDR2 SQIVND (reference sequence). V lost 3 bases to trimming and J lost 4 bases, with 12 bases between them. CDR3 size: 14 residues. In regard to this clone: Its specificity is not known.

Measured with immunoSEQ multiplex PCR; TCRdb has only the in-frame clones, and not every one. The sample has approximately 93,000 clones, 85% to 95% seen once. The receptor was isolated from a human donor who was the organ donor for an intestinal transplant. The V call is TRBV19, the J call TRBJ1-2; D unresolved. The sequenced sample was unstimulated CD8+ T cells sorted from spleen or lymph node cells, obtained before transplant. In DNA form, the CDR3 reads TGTGCCAGTAGTATTCCCTACGTACTCTATGGCTACACCTTC. It is translated as CASSIPYVLYGYTF.